This TCR beta chain was obtained from a study of Ad26.COV2.S vaccination and SARS-CoV-2 variants. Regarding the study as a whole: The TCR breadth and depth analyses may have understated or missed part of the total T cell responses.

Concerning this clone itself: The antigen is undetermined.

J lost 7 bases, V lost 4 bases, and 6 bases had no gene match. CDR3 length: 15 amino acids. CDR1 is SGHRS and CDR2 is YFSETQ in the germline V gene. Described treatment: approximately 18 received Ad26.COV2.S at low or high dose, single or two shots; 5 received placebo; per-sample allocation not given. Vaccine and placebo recipients were sampled on day 63 after the first injection. Assay used: immunoSEQ multiplex PCR; TCRdb lists only in-frame clones, some missing. The sample lists about 350,000 clones; approximately 86% were seen once. This sequence originates from a person aged 18-65 years who received the Ad26.COV2.S COVID-19 vaccine or a placebo. Source: peripheral blood, taken in a trial of Ad26.COV2.S vaccine versus placebo. This chain joins TRBV5-1 and TRBJ1-6, with 9 bases identical to TRBD1. In DNA form, the CDR3 reads TGCGCCAGCAGCGGGGGGGACAGGGCAAATTCACCCCTCCACTTT. Translation gives CASSGGDRANSPLHF. The entire variable domain, with the rest obtained from reference TRBV5-1 and TRBJ1-6, is as follows: KAGVTQTPRYLIKTRGQQVTLSCSPISGHRSVSWYQQTPGQGLQFLFEYFSETQRNKGNFPGRFSGRQFSNSRSEMNVSTLELGDSALYLCASSGGDRANSPLHFGNGTRLTVT.